The clone carrying this T cell receptor (beta chain) was observed once. Using immunoSEQ multiplex PCR, the repertoire was profiled, and TCRdb retains in-frame clones only, with some absent. The repertoire holds some 400,000 clones, with just under 95% as singletons. The data stem from a study of shared T cell receptors in the human thymus. V lost 0 bases and J lost 4; bases outside the gene matches: 21. The germline V gene encodes CDR1 MDHEN and CDR2 SYDVKM. The CDR3 has 21 amino acids. This TCR was recovered from a human donor. The chain joins TRBV28 to TRBJ2-1; 7 bases align to TRBD2. Material: thymocytes. Written as DNA, the CDR3 is TGTGCCAGCAGTTTATGGGGTATTGGTAAGCTAGGGCGGGAGAAGTACAATGAGCAGTTCTTC. It specifies CASSLWGIGKLGREKYNEQFF.